The T cell receptor (beta chain) described here comes from a study of identical twins. Study results and limitations: Cord blood's abundant beta clonotypes had fewer insertions, unlike memory repertoires.

Germline assignment: CDR1 DFQATT and CDR2 SNEGSKA (reference sequence). V lost 6 bases, J lost 6 bases, and 13 bases stayed unmatched. This CDR3 has 14 amino acids. A single record per CDR3 protein comes from TCRdb applying MiXCR to the 5' RACE reads. The table lists 240,000 or so distinct CDR3 sequences, 10% to 13% of them singletons, with about 9.1% in the top ten. As regards this clonotype: What it recognizes is unknown.

The chain employs TRBV20-1 and TRBJ2-7; 8 nucleotides agree with TRBD2. The receptor comes from a man aged 50 to 60 in good health. Material for sequencing was memory T cells sorted from blood. The CDR3 spells CSANTGTRVSEQYF. CDR3 coding DNA: TGCAGTGCCAATACCGGGACTAGGGTAAGCGAGCAGTACTTC.